Below are 20 T cell receptor beta chains sequenced from a single sample in a study of Ad26.COV2.S vaccination and SARS-CoV-2 variants. The treatment was: 15 to 20 received Ad26.COV2.S at low or high dose, single or two shots; five or six received placebo; per-sample allocation not given. After the first vaccine or placebo injection, samples were drawn on day 63. Clones were read by immunoSEQ multiplex PCR, and TCRdb kept only the in-frame ones, dropping some. The data show around 310,000 clones, with about nine tenths seen just once and 5.5% held by the top ten. Here the sequenced sample was peripheral blood, taken in a trial of Ad26.COV2.S vaccine versus placebo. These receptors all stem from a person between 18 and 60 years old who received the Ad26.COV2.S COVID-19 vaccine or a placebo.

This clone was found a few times. The genes are TRBV4-1 and TRBJ2-1; 7 nucleotides align to TRBD2. Germline CDR1 reads MGHRA; CDR2 reads YSYEKL. The CDR3 runs to 16 residues. V shed 8 bases, J shed 7 bases, and the junction held 17 bases outside the gene matches. The CDR3 protein is CASGKGKQGGWNEQFF. The CDR3 bases are TGCGCCAGCGGCAAAGGGAAGCAGGGAGGGTGGAATGAGCAGTTCTTC.

The chain recombines TRBV27 with TRBJ1-2; no definite D call. Trimming removed 3 bases from V and 4 bases from J, with 15 bases in between. The CDR3 length is 15 residues. Germline V gene data show CDR1 as MNHEY and CDR2 as SMNVEV (reference sequence). This chain's CDR3 is CASSFTQSPSYGYTF. CDR3 coding DNA: TGTGCCAGCAGTTTTACCCAATCTCCCTCCTATGGCTACACCTTC.

This sequence joins TRBV5-6 and TRBJ2-7; D unresolved. The V and J ends lost 1 base and 2 bases respectively, with 10 bases between them. CDR1 and CDR2 (germline): SGHDT, YYEEEE. The CDR3 totals 14 residues. The CDR3 DNA sequence: TGTGCCAGCAGCTTGTCGGCTAGTACCTACGAGCAGTACTTC. Amino acids: CASSLSASTYEQYF.

The chain joins TRBV6-6 to TRBJ2-5; 7 nucleotides agree with TRBD2. Germline V lookup: CDR1 MNHNY, CDR2 SVGAGI (reference sequence). Losses at the gene ends were 7 bases for V and 1 base for J; bases not matched to a gene: 9. The CDR3 spans 15 residues. For the CDR3, the DNA is TGTGCCAGCACAAGGGCGGGGGACCTCCAAGAGACCCAGTACTTC. Its protein is CASTRAGDLQETQYF.

The chain recombines TRBV10-1 with TRBJ2-5; D is unresolved. V was clipped by 8 bases and J by 5 bases, with 15 bases between them. The CDR3 is 13 residues long. Per germline, CDR1 WNHNN and CDR2 SYGVQD (reference sequence). The CDR3 here is CASALTVGETQYF. In nucleotides, the CDR3 is TGCGCCAGCGCTTTAACTGTAGGGGAGACCCAGTACTTC.

The chain links TRBV11-2 to TRBJ1-1; no definite D call. The V end was cut by 5 bases, the J end by 8 bases, with 21 bases between. The CDR3 consists of 15 residues. Per the germline V gene, CDR1 is SGHAT and CDR2 is FQNNGV. The chain's CDR3 is CASSDRVIGLYEAFF. CDR3 in DNA: TGTGCCAGCAGCGATCGAGTTATAGGGCTATACGAAGCTTTCTTT.

The table lists this clone with a few counts. The V call is TRBV27, the J call TRBJ2-7, with D unresolved. Trimming removed 2 bases at V and 2 bases at J, with 4 bases between. CDR1 MNHEY and CDR2 SMNVEV come from the germline V gene (reference sequence). The CDR3 covers 12 residues. The DNA for the CDR3 is TGTGCCAGCAGTTTAATCACCTACGAGCAGTACTTC. It specifies CASSLITYEQYF.

The gene calls are TRBV6-2 or TRBV6-3 and TRBJ2-1; 8 positions agree with TRBD1. Germline loops: CDR1 MNHEY, CDR2 SVGEGT. This CDR3 has 15 residues. The J segment lost 3 bases and the V segment lost 6 bases, leaving 7 bases of the junction unmatched. Here the CDR3 reads CASSPGRGLYNEQFF. CDR3 sequence (DNA): TGTGCCAGCAGCCCCGGCAGGGGGCTCTACAATGAGCAGTTCTTC.

This chain joins TRBV5-1 and TRBJ2-3, with 14 bases lining up with TRBD2. CDR1 and CDR2 from the germline V gene are SGHRS and YFSETQ. CDR3 length: 17 residues. The V and J ends lost 0 bases and 10 bases, in that order; junction bases with no gene match: 10. The CDR3 nucleotides are TGCGCCAGCAGCTTGGGGGGACTAGCGGGAGATGATTTGTCGCAGTATTTT. Amino acid sequence: CASSLGGLAGDDLSQYF.

This chain connects TRBV7-9 to TRBJ2-2; D unresolved. V was trimmed by 2 bases and J by 3 bases, leaving 10 bases between them. Germline V CDR1 and CDR2: SEHNR, FQNEAQ (reference sequence). The CDR3 runs to 15 residues. CDR3 DNA: TGTGCCAGCAGCTTAAAGACAATTGACACCGGGGAGCTGTTTTTT. Residues: CASSLKTIDTGELFF.

The rearrangement joins TRBV4-3 to TRBJ1-3; D is undetermined. V lost 4 bases and J 0 bases, leaving 16 bases between the germline ends. Germline CDR1 reads LGHNA; CDR2 reads YSLEER. This CDR3 has 17 residues. The CDR3 region is CASSRSRSGISGNTIYF. CDR3 sequence (DNA): TGCGCCAGCAGCCGTTCGCGCTCCGGGATCTCTGGAAACACCATATATTTT.

This rearrangement joins TRBV25-1 to TRBJ2-4; D possibly uses TRBD1 or TRBD2 (6 bases each). Trimming shortened V by 3 bases and J by 4 bases, and 16 bases separated the two germline ends. The germline V gene has CDR1 MGHDK and CDR2 SYGVNS. CDR3 size: 16 residues. CDR3 loop: CASSEREGGPKNIQYF. CDR3 coding DNA: TGTGCCAGCAGTGAGCGTGAGGGGGGACCAAAAAACATTCAGTACTTC.

This chain connects TRBV7-8 to TRBJ1-4, with TRBD1 matching over 9 bases. Looked up from germline, CDR1 is SGHVS and CDR2 is FQNEAQ. The trim removed 1 base at V and 11 bases at J, leaving 5 bases unmatched. The CDR3 totals 14 residues. For the CDR3, the DNA is TGTGCCAGCAGCTTAGATTTGACAGGGGGGAAACTGTTTTTT. Its translation is CASSLDLTGGKLFF.

With respect to this clone: Other DNA sequences in this specimen translate into the identical CDR3. The rearrangement uses TRBV6-5 and TRBJ1-2, with D unclear. The CDR3 spans 12 residues. Trimming cost V 0 bases and J 1 base, with 0 bases left between them. Germline CDR1 and CDR2: MNHEY and SVGAGI. The CDR3 protein is CASSYSNYGYTF. The CDR3 nucleotides are TGTGCCAGCAGTTACTCTAACTATGGCTACACCTTC.

This chain connects TRBV19 to TRBJ1-2; 9 nucleotides match TRBD1. The CDR3 spans 14 residues. After removal of 7 bases from V and 2 bases from J, the junction contained 5 bases not matched to a gene. From germline, CDR1 is LNHDA and CDR2 SQIVND (reference sequence). CDR3 in amino acids: CASTSGTGNYGYTF. CDR3 nucleotide sequence: TGTGCCAGTACCTCCGGGACAGGGAACTATGGCTACACCTTC.

This chain joins TRBV29-1 and TRBJ2-7; the D is unclear. V lost 4 bases, J lost 0 bases, and 1 base lay in between. From germline, CDR1 is SQVTM and CDR2 ANQGSEA. This CDR3 is built from 10 residues. Here the CDR3 DNA reads TGCAGCGTTGGCTCCTACGAGCAGTACTTC. Protein product: CSVGSYEQYF.

This clone was picked up a small number of times. V is TRBV19 and J is TRBJ1-2; 7 bases line up with TRBD1. This CDR3 spans 13 amino acids. J lost 3 bases, V lost 6 bases, and 4 bases had no gene match. The germline CDR1 and CDR2 sequences are LNHDA and SQIVND (reference sequence). The CDR3 is CASRGGQDYGYTF. The CDR3 region has the DNA TGTGCCAGTAGGGGAGGACAGGACTATGGCTACACCTTC.

About this clone: Other nucleotide sequences from this sample produce the same CDR3. The chain links TRBV5-1 to TRBJ2-2, with a weak D call TRBD1 (5 bases). The V end was cut by 4 bases, the J end by 2 bases, with 12 bases between. Germline CDR1 is SGHRS and CDR2 is YFSETQ. The CDR3 extends over 15 amino acids. The CDR3 is CASSPGQGNTGELFF. The DNA of the CDR3 is TGCGCCAGCAGCCCCGGGCAGGGAAACACCGGGGAGCTGTTTTTT.

V gene TRBV18 combines with J gene TRBJ1-5, with TRBD1 matching over 12 bases. Germline-derived CDR1 and CDR2 are KGHSH and LQKENI. The CDR3 length is 17 residues. V lost 5 bases and J lost 7; bases outside the gene matches: 12. The CDR3 DNA is TGTGCCAGCTCAACTACGCCGGGACAGGGGGCGCGGCAGCCCCAGCATTTT. It translates to CASSTTPGQGARQPQHF.

This chain connects TRBV6-2 or TRBV6-3 to TRBJ1-1; D unclear. There are 11 residues in the CDR3. Germline-derived CDR1 and CDR2 are MNHEY and SVGEGT. V lost 0 bases and J lost 6, with 2 bases in between. CDR3 residues: CASSYSSEAFF. The CDR3 DNA sequence: TGTGCCAGCAGTTACTCTTCTGAAGCTTTCTTT.